Each of the 7 T cell receptor beta chains below was sequenced from the same sample in a study of blood T cell dynamics during melanoma immunotherapy. The table came from immunoSEQ multiplex PCR; TCRdb's copy has only in-frame clones and leaves some out. This sample has roughly 430 clones, with 60% to 80% found just once. Time point: week 3, after first cycle of checkpoint inhibitor. The starting material was central memory CD8+ T cells from blood, obtained from a patient treated with checkpoint blockade. These TCRs come from a human donor with melanoma.

This clone has a handful of counts. The chain is built from TRBV4-3 and TRBJ2-7, with 8 bases matching TRBD1. Losses at the gene ends were 3 bases for V and 6 bases for J; bases not matched to a gene: 4. Germline V CDR1 and CDR2: LGHNA, YSLEER. The CDR3 length is 13 residues. The CDR3 bases are TGCGCCAGCAGCCACGGAACAGGGGGCGAGCAGTACTTC. Translated: CASSHGTGGEQYF.

This clone showed up just once. This chain joins TRBV4-2 and TRBJ2-1; TRBD2 matches at 8 bases. Losses at the gene ends were 0 bases for V and 4 bases for J; bases not matched to a gene: 2. Per the germline V gene, CDR1 is LGHNA and CDR2 is YNFKEQ. The CDR3 extends over 15 amino acids. CDR3 coding DNA: TGTGCCAGCAGCCAAGATCGGGAGGGTTACAATGAGCAGTTCTTC. Protein: CASSQDREGYNEQFF.

Only a few counts were recorded for this clone. The chain carries TRBV19 and TRBJ2-7; 7 bases agree with TRBD1. V lost 6 bases to trimming and J lost 0 bases; unmatched junction nucleotides: 5. This CDR3 contains 14 residues. CDR1 is LNHDA and CDR2 is SQIVND in the germline V gene (reference sequence). CDR3 DNA: TGTGCCAGTAGGGCGACAGGGACCTCCTACGAGCAGTACTTC. Translation: CASRATGTSYEQYF.

The chain uses TRBV29-1 and TRBJ2-1; D not resolved. CDR1 is SQVTM and CDR2 is ANQGSEA in the germline V gene. The V end was cut by 0 bases, the J end by 1 base, with 7 bases between. The CDR3 has 14 residues. The CDR3 DNA follows: TGCAGCGTTGAAGATAGGCGTTCCTACAATGAGCAGTTCTTC. It codes for CSVEDRRSYNEQFF.

The chain joins TRBV19 to TRBJ1-5; weak D call: TRBD1 (5 bases). With 9 bases removed from V and 5 bases from J, the gap between germline ends came to 17 bases. Looked up from germline, CDR1 is LNHDA and CDR2 is SQIVND (reference sequence). The CDR3 totals 14 residues. CDR3: CASTVAGYDQPQHF. Written as DNA, the CDR3 is TGTGCCAGCACCGTGGCAGGGTATGATCAGCCCCAGCATTTT.

This clone was observed once. This rearrangement joins TRBV27 to TRBJ2-5; TRBD1 agrees at 7 bases. The DNA end lines up better with TRBJ2-7; the J call may be wrong. The CDR3 has 15 residues. Germline V CDR1 and CDR2: MNHEY, SMNVEV (reference sequence). The CDR3 is CASSLSLTGIYEQYF. CDR3 bases: TGTGCCAGCAGTTTATCGTTGACAGGGATTTACGAGCAGTACTTC.

The rearrangement joins TRBV15 to TRBJ1-2, with 7 nucleotides matching TRBD1. CDR3 length: 16 amino acids. Germline V CDR1 and CDR2: LNHNV, YYDKDF (reference sequence). With 1 base clipped from V and 2 bases from J, the junction kept 7 bases outside the gene matches. DNA for the CDR3: TGTGCCACCAGCAGAGGCCGGGGCAGGGGGAACTATGGCTACACCTTC. As protein: CATSRGRGRGNYGYTF.